These 12 T cell receptor beta chains were sequenced from one sample in a study of control samples from healthy donors and cancer patients. Assay: immunoSEQ multiplex PCR; the TCRdb copy retains only in-frame clones and omits some. The sample has roughly 170,000 clones, roughly 91% seen once. Sequences were obtained from blood. Receptors originate from a man younger than 35 in good health.

The rearrangement links TRBV5-1 to TRBJ2-7, with D possibly TRBD1 on 6 matching bases. The V gene's germline CDR1 is SGHRS and CDR2 YFSETQ. This CDR3 contains 15 residues. With 4 bases removed from V and 2 bases from J, the gap between germline ends came to 16 bases. For the CDR3, the DNA is TGCGCCAGCAGCCCGAGGACAGACGAGACCTACGAGCAGTACTTC. It is translated as CASSPRTDETYEQYF.

The chain couples TRBV29-1 to TRBJ2-1; 9 bases fit TRBD2. V shed 1 base and J 3 bases; nucleotides not matched to a gene: 10. Germline V lookup: CDR1 SQVTM, CDR2 ANQGSEA. There are 17 residues in the CDR3. The chain's CDR3 is CSVEGTSASKNYNEQFF. CDR3 bases: TGCAGCGTTGAAGGGACTAGCGCCTCCAAAAACTACAATGAGCAGTTCTTC.

A single count supports this clone. This sequence joins TRBV30 and TRBJ1-1; weak D call: TRBD1 (5 bases). V shed 1 base and J shed 0 bases, with 12 bases lying between them. The length of the CDR3 is 15 residues. Germline V gene sequence: CDR1 GTSNPN, CDR2 SVGIG (reference sequence). The chain's CDR3 is CAWSARGVMNTEAFF. The CDR3 nucleotides read TGTGCCTGGAGTGCCCGGGGGGTCATGAACACTGAAGCTTTCTTT.

The J gene is TRBJ1-5, the V gene TRBV24-1; 7 bases are shared with TRBD1. V trimming: 5 bases; J trimming: 3 bases; junction bases outside the gene matches: 6. This CDR3 has 15 residues. Germline V gene lookup returns CDR1 KGHDR and CDR2 SFDVKD. The CDR3 nucleotides are TGTGCCACCAGTGGTTCAGGGGGTGACAATCAGCCCCAGCATTTT. Its translation: CATSGSGGDNQPQHF.

The chain recombines TRBV11-2 with TRBJ2-7; D call uncertain. The CDR3 has 11 residues. The V gene's germline CDR1 is SGHAT and CDR2 FQNNGV. V shed 5 bases and J shed 7 bases, with 9 bases lying between them. As DNA, the CDR3 is TGTGCCAGCAGCCTGGAAACGGAGCAGTACTTC. Its protein is CASSLETEQYF.

J is TRBJ2-3 and V is TRBV5-5; TRBD1 aligns across 7 bases. Looked up from germline, CDR1 is SGHKS and CDR2 is YYEKEE (reference sequence). This CDR3 contains 15 residues. V gave up 4 bases and J gave up 0 bases; unmatched junction bases: 5. The CDR3 loop reads CASSGQDDSTDTQYF. The CDR3 DNA sequence: TGTGCCAGCAGCGGACAGGACGATAGCACAGATACGCAGTATTTT.

The gene calls are TRBV30 and TRBJ1-1; 7 bases agree with TRBD1. J gave up 1 base and V 3 bases, and 26 bases lay outside the gene matches. The CDR3 is 21 residues long. The V gene's germline CDR1 is GTSNPN and CDR2 SVGIG (reference sequence). The CDR3 nucleotides are TGTGCCTGGAGCCGCCCATCCCTTCAGACAGGGCGGATTGGTTCGAACACTGAAGCTTTCTTT. It translates to CAWSRPSLQTGRIGSNTEAFF.

The DNA of the CDR3 is TGTGCCAGCAGTGGACGACAGACCGGGGAGCTGTTTTTT. This sequence encodes CASSGRQTGELFF. The chain has TRBV2 and TRBJ2-2; perhaps TRBD1 as D (5 bases). The V end was cut by 4 bases, the J end by 5 bases, with 8 bases between. This CDR3 contains 13 residues. CDR1 is SNHLY and CDR2 is FYNNEI in the germline V gene.

CDR3 bases: TGTGCCAGCAGTTACTCGATAAATCAGCCCCAGCATTTT. Translated, it gives CASSYSINQPQHF. V usage is TRBV6-5 and J usage is TRBJ1-5; D unresolved. Trimming pared 0 bases from V and 4 bases from J, leaving 4 bases between. The CDR3 is made up of 13 amino acids. Germline assignment: CDR1 MNHEY and CDR2 SVGAGI.

This chain uses TRBV18 with TRBJ2-3; D gene unclear. V gave up 10 bases and J gave up 0 bases, with 14 bases separating them. The CDR3 totals 14 residues. Germline-derived CDR1 and CDR2 are KGHSH and LQKENI. The CDR3 DNA follows: TGTGCCATTCGCCGAGACGGTAGCACAGATACGCAGTATTTT. It encodes CAIRRDGSTDTQYF.

The V gene is TRBV11-1, the J gene TRBJ1-2; D is unclear. The CDR3 totals 14 residues. The V and J ends lost 5 bases and 9 bases respectively, with 19 bases between them. CDR1 is SGHAT, CDR2 FQDESV, per germline (reference sequence). The CDR3 nucleotides are TGTGCCAGCAGCGCCGACCACAACTATGGTAGCTACACCTTC. Translating gives CASSADHNYGSYTF. Full variable domain (outside the CDR3, taken from reference TRBV11-1 and TRBJ1-2): EAEVAQSPRYKITEKSQAVAFWCDPISGHATLYWYRQILGQGPELLVQFQDESVVDDSQLPKDRFSAERLKGVDSTLKIQPAELGDSAMYLCASSADHNYGSYTFGSGTRLTVV.

V and J are TRBV7-3 and TRBJ2-3; the D is unclear. Germline CDR1 and CDR2: SGHTA and FQGTGA. The CDR3 consists of 13 residues. Deletions cut 4 bases from V and 6 bases from J, with 11 bases between. The CDR3 loop is CASSSKTTDTQYF. DNA for the CDR3: TGTGCCAGCAGCTCCAAAACTACCGATACGCAGTATTTT.